This T cell receptor (beta chain) was observed in a study of OX40 agonist ivuxolimab in advanced cancers. About the research overall: The eligibility criteria allowed prior anti-PD-1, anti-PD-L1 or anti-CTLA-4 therapy, and 30% to 40% had some.

From germline, CDR1 is SEHNR and CDR2 FQNEAQ (reference sequence). The CDR3 extends over 14 amino acids. TCRdb keeps only in-frame clones here, not all; method: immunoSEQ multiplex PCR. Altogether fewer than 65,000 clones are present, approximately 86% being singletons, with the ten largest covering 0.95% to 1.4%. This material consisted of CD4+ or CD8+ T cells sorted from blood, taken in a trial of the OX40 agonist ivuxolimab. This receptor was identified in an adult with an advanced solid tumor such as melanoma, head and neck, liver or kidney cancer. The chain carries TRBV7-9 and TRBJ2-5; possibly TRBD2 for D (5 bases). The J call may not be correct, given that the DNA end is closer to TRBJ2-7. CDR3 DNA: TGTGCCAGCGCCTCCGGACGGGATTCCTACGAGCAGTACTTC. Encoded protein: CASASGRDSYEQYF.